This TCR beta chain stems from a study of T-cell memory formation after mild COVID-19. Study-wide context: TCR clusters largely stayed donor specific. The study's findings and limits: CD4/CD8 balance held among clones contracting day 15 to 85, and later expanders leaned CD4+. Researchers found some responding clones in pre-infection memory, a sign that cross-reactive memory joined.

The TCR alpha and TCR beta cDNA libraries, bearing sample barcodes and UMIs, were generated by 5'RACE using constant-segment primers. A single record per CDR3 protein comes from TCRdb applying MiXCR to the 5' RACE reads. The sample has approximately 350,000 distinct CDR3 sequences, 28% seen once. Turning to this clonotype: Its antigen is unidentified.

Deletions cut 3 bases from V and 4 bases from J, with 10 bases between. CDR1 is LNHDA and CDR2 is SQIVND in the germline V gene (reference sequence). This CDR3 comprises 14 residues. This TCR derives from an adult woman who had mild COVID-19 (a few samples of this study predate the infection). Cell type and time point are not known. The sample taken for sequencing was PBMCs or a T cell subset sorted from them (not recorded which). The V gene is TRBV19, the J gene TRBJ1-5; D is uncertain. This CDR3 reads CASSMREANQPQHF. The DNA for the CDR3 is TGTGCCAGTAGTATGCGGGAAGCTAATCAGCCCCAGCATTTT.